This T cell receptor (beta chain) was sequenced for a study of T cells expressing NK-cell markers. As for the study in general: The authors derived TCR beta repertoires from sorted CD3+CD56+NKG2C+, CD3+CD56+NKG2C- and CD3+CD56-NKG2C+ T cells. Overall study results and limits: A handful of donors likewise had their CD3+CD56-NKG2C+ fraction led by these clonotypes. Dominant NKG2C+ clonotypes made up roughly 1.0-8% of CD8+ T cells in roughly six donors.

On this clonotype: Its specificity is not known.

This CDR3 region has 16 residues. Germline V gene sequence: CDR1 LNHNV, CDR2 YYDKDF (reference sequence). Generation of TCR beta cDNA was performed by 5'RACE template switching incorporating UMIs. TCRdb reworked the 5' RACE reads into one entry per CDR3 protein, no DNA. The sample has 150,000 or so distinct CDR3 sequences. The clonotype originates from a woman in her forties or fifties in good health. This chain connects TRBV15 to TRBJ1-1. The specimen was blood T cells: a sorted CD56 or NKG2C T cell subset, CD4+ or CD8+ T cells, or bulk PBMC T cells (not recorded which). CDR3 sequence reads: CATSISRGPVDTEAFF.